The present TCR beta chain was sequenced within a study of blood T cell repertoires in COVID-19. This clone occurred once. Sequenced by immunoSEQ multiplex PCR; TCRdb stores in-frame clones only, minus some. The sample comprises approximately 160,000 clones, 80% of which are singletons, and around 5.9% rests with the top ten. V lost 3 bases to trimming and J lost 8 bases; unmatched junction nucleotides: 4. CDR1 and CDR2 (germline): SGDLS, YYNGEE. This CDR3 is 13 amino acids long. The source of this sequence is a man aged 40-55 years who had recovered from COVID-19. The rearrangement links TRBV9 to TRBJ1-3; TRBD1 matches 8 bases. Material: PBMCs or T cells enriched from blood (not recorded which). CDR3 protein: CASSAGGADTIYF. The CDR3 DNA follows: TGTGCCAGCAGCGCAGGGGGCGCGGACACCATATATTTT. The full variable domain, its missing parts supplied by reference TRBV9 and TRBJ1-3, is DSGVTQTPKHLITATGQRVTLRCSPRSGDLSVYWYQQSLDQGLQFLIQYYNGEERAKGNILERFSAQQFPDLHSELNLSSLELGDSALYFCASSAGGADTIYFGEGSWLTVV.